One T cell receptor (beta chain) is described in this entry. Antigen unknown. This sample is part of a study of shared clonotypes between healthy human individuals. Study details: Researchers assigned three CD4 naive, three CD4 memory, two CD8 naive and one CD8 memory plate to each donor. Whole-study results and caveats: The naive CD4 repertoires of several donors were compared, and about 5% of clonotypes were shared. In contrast to clonotypes shared by all four donors, non-shared clonotypes had lower generation probabilities. Sampling involved blood alone; tissue repertoires likely differ.

Sequencing used immunoSEQ multiplex PCR; TCRdb keeps in-frame clones, though not all of them. The repertoire consists of about 710,000 clones, with 72% occurring once and the leading ten covering under 2%. V was cut by 1 base and J by 6 bases, with 15 bases left in between. The germline CDR1 and CDR2 sequences are SGHRS and YFSETQ. The CDR3 length is 15 residues. Sequencing was done on a sample of memory CD4+ T cells sorted from blood. Subset in this sample: CD45RA-negative fraction. This sequence was found in a woman aged 25 to 39 in good health. The V call is TRBV5-1, the J call TRBJ2-3; D might be TRBD2 (6 bases). The CDR3 bases are TGCGCCAGCAGCTTGCAGGCTAGCGCATATGATACGCAGTATTTT. It translates to CASSLQASAYDTQYF.